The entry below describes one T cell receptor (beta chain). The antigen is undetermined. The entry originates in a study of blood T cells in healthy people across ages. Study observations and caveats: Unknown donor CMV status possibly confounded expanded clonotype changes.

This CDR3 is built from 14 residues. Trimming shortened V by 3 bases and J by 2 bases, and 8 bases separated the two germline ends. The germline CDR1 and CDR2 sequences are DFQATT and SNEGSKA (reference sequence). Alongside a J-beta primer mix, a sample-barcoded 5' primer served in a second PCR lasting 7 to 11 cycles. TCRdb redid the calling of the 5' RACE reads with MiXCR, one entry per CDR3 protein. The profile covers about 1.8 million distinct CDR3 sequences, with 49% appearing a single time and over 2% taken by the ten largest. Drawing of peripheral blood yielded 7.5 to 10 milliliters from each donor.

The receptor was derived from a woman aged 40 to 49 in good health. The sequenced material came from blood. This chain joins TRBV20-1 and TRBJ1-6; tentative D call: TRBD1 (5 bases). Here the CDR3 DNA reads TGCAGTGCTAGGGGGGATACCTATAATTCACCCCTCCACTTT. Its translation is CSARGDTYNSPLHF.